One sample yielded the 23 T cell receptor beta chains listed below, sequenced in a study of CD8+ T cells in alopecia areata. In each case, RNA was isolated and then reverse transcribed into cDNA as the sequencing template. Produced via immunoSEQ multiplex PCR; TCRdb's table is partial and in-frame only. The table includes more than 95,000 clones, roughly 41% detected once. The sample taken for sequencing was CD4+ T cells sorted from blood. The receptor set was obtained from a human donor with alopecia areata.

In this sample, this clone turned up once. The chain links TRBV5-1 to TRBJ2-7, with 9 nucleotides matching TRBD1. The V gene end was trimmed by 7 bases and the J gene end by 0 bases; junction bases not matched to a gene: 2. The CDR3 loop spans 13 amino acids. CDR1 and CDR2 (germline): SGHRS, YFSETQ. The CDR3 DNA reads as TGCGCCAGCGGACAGGGGCACTCCTACGAGCAGTACTTC. Translating it yields CASGQGHSYEQYF.

V gene TRBV7-2 combines with J gene TRBJ2-6, with TRBD1 as a possible D gene (5 bases). Germline CDR1 SGHTA, CDR2 FQGNSA. V gave up 1 base and J gave up 2 bases, with 12 bases separating them. The CDR3 extends over 17 amino acids. As DNA, the CDR3 is TGTGCCAGCAGCTTAGAGTTCTGGGGCCCTGGGGCCAACGTCCTGACTTTC. This encodes CASSLEFWGPGANVLTF.

This clone was observed a few times. The rearrangement joins TRBV4-3 to TRBJ2-7; D possibly corresponds to TRBD1 (6 bases). The germline gives CDR1 LGHNA, CDR2 YSLEER. Between the trimmed V and J ends, which lost 0 bases and 6 bases, there was a span of 15 bases. The CDR3 has 15 residues. The DNA of the CDR3 is TGCGCCAGCAGCCAAGAGAACAGGGCTATATTCGAGCAGTACTTC. Its translation: CASSQENRAIFEQYF.

DNA for the CDR3: TGTGCCAGCAGTTTCCGCCGGGGCGAGCAGTACTTC. Its protein product is CASSFRRGEQYF. The chain uses TRBV6-5 and TRBJ2-7, with D perhaps matching TRBD2 (5 bases). This CDR3 has 12 amino acids. The V and J ends lost 4 bases and 6 bases respectively, with 10 bases between them. Germline CDR1 reads MNHEY; CDR2 reads SVGAGI.

The count of this clone is one. The chain combines TRBV7-8 with TRBJ2-5; TRBD2 agrees at 11 bases. CDR3 length equals 17 residues. CDR1 SGHVS and CDR2 FQNEAQ come from the germline V gene. The V and J ends lost 3 bases and 5 bases, in that order; junction bases with no gene match: 11. The CDR3 nucleotides are TGTGCCAGCAGCTTTCGCGAACGACTAGCGGGAACTGAGACCCAGTACTTC. Its protein is CASSFRERLAGTETQYF.

V usage is TRBV18 and J usage is TRBJ2-5; D not certain. Trimming cost V 4 bases and J 1 base, with 7 bases left between them. The CDR3 has 13 amino acids. Per the germline V gene, CDR1 is KGHSH and CDR2 is LQKENI. CDR3: CASSRVSQETQYF. CDR3 DNA: TGTGCCAGCTCACGTGTCAGCCAAGAGACCCAGTACTTC.

The chain links TRBV20-1 to TRBJ1-1, with D uncertain. This CDR3 spans 11 amino acids. V lost 5 bases and J lost 0, with 4 bases in between. CDR1 and CDR2 from the germline V gene are DFQATT and SNEGSKA (reference sequence). In DNA, the CDR3 is TGCAGTGCTCCAGTGAACACTGAAGCTTTCTTT. Translating gives CSAPVNTEAFF.

J is TRBJ1-6 and V is TRBV9; a weak D match, TRBD1 (5 bases). Germline CDR1 and CDR2: SGDLS and YYNGEE. The CDR3 runs to 14 residues. V lost 2 bases and J lost 9, with 12 bases in between. CDR3 coding DNA: TGTGCCAGCAGCGTCTGGGACGCGGGTTCACCCCTCCACTTT. Its protein product is CASSVWDAGSPLHF.

The CDR3 coding sequence is TGTGCCAGCAGTTCCCAGTATCTGAAAGGCTACACCTTC. Residues: CASSSQYLKGYTF. The chain recombines TRBV6-5 with TRBJ1-2; D unresolved. V lost 4 bases and J 8 bases, leaving 14 bases between the germline ends. CDR1 MNHEY and CDR2 SVGAGI come from the germline V gene. The length of the CDR3 is 13 residues.

Notes on this clone: This specimen includes other DNA sequences encoding the same CDR3. The rearrangement links TRBV18 to TRBJ2-5; D is ambiguous. This CDR3 is built from 11 residues. From germline, CDR1 is KGHSH and CDR2 LQKENI. Trimming left V 1 base short and J 3 bases short, with 0 bases between. CDR3 sequence: CASSPQETQYF. DNA of the CDR3: TGTGCCAGCTCACCACAAGAGACCCAGTACTTC.

This clone was seen a few times. The chain links TRBV7-3 to TRBJ1-1; weak D call: TRBD1 (5 bases). The CDR3 is made up of 14 amino acids. Trimming left V 5 bases short and J 7 bases short, with 17 bases between. CDR1 and CDR2 (germline): SGHTA, FQGTGA. CDR3 amino acids: CASSVGQGPNEAFF. The CDR3 DNA reads TGTGCCAGCAGCGTCGGACAAGGTCCAAATGAAGCTTTCTTT. The entire variable domain, with the rest obtained from reference TRBV7-3 and TRBJ1-1, is as follows: GAGVSQTPSNKVTEKGKYVELRCDPISGHTALYWYRQSLGQGPEFLIYFQGTGAADDSGLPNDRFFAVRPEGSVSTLKIQRTERGDSAVYLCASSVGQGPNEAFFGQGTRLTVV.

V is TRBV29-1 and J is TRBJ2-3, with D possibly matching TRBD1 (5 bases). This CDR3 is built from 12 residues. The germline V gene encodes CDR1 SQVTM and CDR2 ANQGSEA. The V end was cut by 7 bases, the J end by 5 bases, with 13 bases between. The CDR3 reads CSARQTEDTQYF. CDR3 DNA: TGCAGCGCAAGACAGACGGAAGATACGCAGTATTTT.

This clone has more than one count but fewer than ten. The rearrangement joins TRBV29-1 to TRBJ2-1; D is perhaps TRBD2 (5 bases). Germline V gene lookup returns CDR1 SQVTM and CDR2 ANQGSEA. Between the trimmed V and J ends, which lost 0 bases and 8 bases, there was a span of 11 bases. The CDR3 sequence is 13 residues long. The CDR3 sequence is CSVEELVLDEQFF. CDR3 in DNA: TGCAGCGTTGAAGAACTAGTTCTCGATGAGCAGTTCTTC.

This chain links TRBV29-1 with TRBJ2-2; 10 bases map to TRBD1. In germline, CDR1 is SQVTM, CDR2 ANQGSEA. This CDR3 region has 14 residues. The ends lost 3 bases at V and 5 bases at J; junction bases unmatched: 3. This CDR3 is CSVETGGGTGELFF. DNA for the CDR3: TGCAGCGTTGAGACAGGGGGCGGGACCGGGGAGCTGTTTTTT.

The chain employs TRBV4-3 and TRBJ2-4; 7 nucleotides match TRBD2. Trimming at V came to 0 bases and at J to 13 bases, leaving 6 bases not matched to a gene. This CDR3 is built from 13 residues. The germline gives CDR1 LGHNA, CDR2 YSLEER. CDR3: CASSQEGGAKQYF. In nucleotides, the CDR3 is TGCGCCAGCAGCCAAGAGGGAGGGGCTAAACAGTACTTC.

The rearrangement joins TRBV4-1 to TRBJ2-3, with 13 bases identical to TRBD2. Germline values: CDR1 MGHRA, CDR2 YSYEKL. This CDR3 is 17 amino acids long. V was clipped by 0 bases and J by 2 bases; unmatched bases: 2. The CDR3 DNA is TGCGCCAGCAGCCAAGATGGGACTAGCGGGATCACAGATACGCAGTATTTT. Translation: CASSQDGTSGITDTQYF.

This clone was counted only a few times. The rearrangement joins TRBV7-2 to TRBJ1-5; unclear D gene. This CDR3 contains 15 residues. The V and J ends lost 5 bases and 4 bases respectively, with 15 bases between them. Germline CDR1 SGHTA, CDR2 FQGNSA. CDR3 loop: CASSKGRMDNQPQHF. DNA of the CDR3: TGTGCCAGCAGCAAAGGACGGATGGATAATCAGCCCCAGCATTTT.

This chain connects TRBV29-1 to TRBJ2-1; 7 bases line up with TRBD1. CDR3 size: 13 residues. V lost 8 bases, J lost 4 bases, and 8 bases stayed unmatched. Germline V lookup: CDR1 SQVTM, CDR2 ANQGSEA. The CDR3 bases are TGCAGCTTGGGACAGTCTCTATACAATGAGCAGTTCTTC. Encoded protein: CSLGQSLYNEQFF.

This rearrangement joins TRBV18 to TRBJ2-5, with D possibly TRBD2 on 6 matching bases. The CDR3 extends over 20 amino acids. The germline V gene encodes CDR1 KGHSH and CDR2 LQKENI. V gave up 0 bases and J gave up 1 base, with 24 bases separating them. As DNA, the CDR3 is TGTGCCAGCTCACCACCGTATATCCCAGGGTTTGCGGGGACCCAAGAGACCCAGTACTTC. Protein product: CASSPPYIPGFAGTQETQYF.

This clone has just one count. V gene TRBV5-6 combines with J gene TRBJ2-7; D is uncertain. This CDR3 has 14 amino acids. Trimming removed 1 base from V and 2 bases from J, with 10 bases in between. From germline, CDR1 is SGHDT and CDR2 YYEEEE. CDR3 nucleotide sequence: TGTGCCAGCAGCTTGTACGGGTGGACCTACGAGCAGTACTTC. This gives the protein CASSLYGWTYEQYF.

This chain connects TRBV27 to TRBJ2-4; 7 bases map to TRBD1. Germline V gene data show CDR1 as MNHEY and CDR2 as SMNVEV (reference sequence). J was trimmed by 3 bases and V by 4 bases; bases with no gene match: 3. The CDR3 has 14 residues. For the CDR3, the DNA is TGTGCCAGCAGTTACGGACAGGTCAAAAACATTCAGTACTTC. It specifies CASSYGQVKNIQYF.

This clone was seen once. This chain joins TRBV4-1 and TRBJ2-7; 10 bases agree with TRBD2. V lost 1 base and J lost 5; bases outside the gene matches: 8. From germline, CDR1 is MGHRA and CDR2 YSYEKL. The CDR3 totals 16 residues. CDR3 in amino acids: CASSQGEASGRNEQYF. The DNA for the CDR3 is TGCGCCAGCAGCCAAGGCGAGGCTAGCGGGAGAAACGAGCAGTACTTC.

Only a few counts were recorded for this clone. The chain carries TRBV14 and TRBJ2-2; D might be TRBD2 (5 bases). CDR3 length equals 15 residues. Germline CDR1 reads SGHDN; CDR2 reads FVKESK. The V end lost 3 bases, the J end lost 7 bases, and 15 bases lay between the germline ends. The chain's CDR3 is CASSQGYRRGGELFF. The CDR3 DNA reads as TGTGCCAGCAGCCAGGGCTATCGACGGGGCGGGGAGCTGTTTTTT.